Below, 15 T cell receptor beta chains from the same sample are listed, as sequenced in a study of regulatory T cells in long-lasting Graves disease. Time point defined: persistent/refractory GD, antithyroid drugs over 5 years with positive TRAb. After RNA was extracted from PBMCs, the TCR library was made from it. Both iRepertoire HTBI primers and Arm-PCR of CDR3 regions were used to build the TCR beta libraries. MiXCR, applied by TCRdb to the multiplex PCR reads, yields one record per CDR3 protein. The profile shows roughly 700,000 distinct CDR3 sequences, approximately 31% of them singletons. Sequencing was performed on peripheral blood mononuclear cells (PBMCs), taken when the disease was refractory, from a patient treated with antithyroid drugs. Every receptor here comes from a female donor with Graves disease.

At least ten counts were recorded for this clonotype. This chain uses TRBV12-3 or TRBV12-4 with TRBJ2-7; D call uncertain. Trimming removed 3 bases at V and 1 base at J, with 4 bases between. The CDR3 runs 12 residues. Here the CDR3 DNA reads TGTGCCAGCAGTTTTGCGTCCTACGAGCAGTACTTC. Protein product: CASSFASYEQYF.

This clonotype came up many times. This chain uses TRBV12-3 or TRBV12-4 with TRBJ1-4; no definite D call. Trimming left V 4 bases short and J 5 bases short, with 8 bases between. This CDR3 has 13 amino acids. The CDR3 sequence is CASSSLGNEKLFF. The CDR3 nucleotides read TGTGCCAGCAGTTCATTAGGCAATGAAAAACTGTTTTTT.

V and J are TRBV7-9 and TRBJ1-1; 7 bases fit TRBD1. CDR1 and CDR2 from the germline V gene are SEHNR and FQNEAQ (reference sequence). Trimming removed 4 bases from V and 3 bases from J; junction bases left unmatched: 8. The CDR3 has 15 amino acids. This CDR3 is CASSSTRGEDTEAFF. The CDR3, as DNA: TGTGCCAGCAGCTCTACCAGGGGGGAGGACACTGAAGCTTTCTTT.

This clonotype has ten or more counts. This chain joins TRBV5-5 and TRBJ1-4, with D unclear. CDR3 length: 15 residues. Germline lookup yields CDR1 SGHKS and CDR2 YYEKEE (reference sequence). Between the trimmed V and J ends, which lost 4 bases and 0 bases, there was a span of 10 bases. The CDR3 coding sequence is TGTGCCAGCAGCCCTACAGCGGCAACTAATGAAAAACTGTTTTTT. This encodes CASSPTAATNEKLFF.

This clonotype showed up just a few times. CDR3 in DNA: TGCGCCAGCAGCTTAATCCGGGACAGGAGATCACCCCTCCACTTT. It translates to CASSLIRDRRSPLHF. The rearrangement uses TRBV5-1 and TRBJ1-6; 8 bases fit TRBD1. Trimming cost V 2 bases and J 10 bases; bases outside gene matches: 8. Germline V gene lookup returns CDR1 SGHRS and CDR2 YFSETQ. The CDR3 has 15 amino acids.

Regarding this clonotype: This may come from a read error, since a much larger clone is one base off. The V call is TRBV6-1, the J call TRBJ1-1; D gene ambiguous. Germline lookup yields CDR1 MNHNS and CDR2 SASEGT. CDR3 size: 12 residues. The CDR3 protein is CASSKESGGALF. The CDR3 DNA sequence: TGTGCCAGCAGTAAAGAGAGTGGCGGAGCTCTCTTT.

CDR3 bases: TGTGCCATCAGTGAGTCATCTACCTACGAGCAGTACTTC. It is translated as CAISESSTYEQYF. The chain is built from TRBV10-3 and TRBJ2-7; D is unclear. CDR1 ENHRY and CDR2 SYGVKD come from the germline V gene. Trimming removed 0 bases at V and 2 bases at J, with 5 bases between. There are 13 residues in the CDR3.

This chain links TRBV19 with TRBJ2-6; 7 nucleotides match TRBD1. In germline, CDR1 is LNHDA, CDR2 SQIVND (reference sequence). There are 17 residues in the CDR3. Trimming at V came to 8 bases and at J to 4 bases, leaving 14 bases not matched to a gene. The CDR3 sequence is CASGPGQTQFGANVLTF. CDR3 nucleotides: TGTGCCAGTGGTCCGGGACAGACTCAGTTCGGGGCCAACGTCCTGACTTTC. The whole variable domain, remainder taken from reference TRBV19 and TRBJ2-6, is DGGITQSPKYLFRKEGQNVTLSCEQNLNHDAMYWYRQDPGQGLRLIYYSQIVNDFQKGDIAEGYSVSREKKESFPLTVTSAQKNPTAFYLCASGPGQTQFGANVLTFGAGSRLTVL.

This clonotype was found a few times. The chain recombines TRBV7-9 with TRBJ2-5; 9 nucleotides align to TRBD1. Germline V gene sequence: CDR1 SEHNR, CDR2 FQNEAQ (reference sequence). The CDR3 is 14 amino acids. The V and J ends lost 4 bases and 3 bases, in that order; junction bases with no gene match: 3. The CDR3 loop reads CASSWGQGKETQYF. CDR3 sequence (DNA): TGTGCCAGCAGCTGGGGACAGGGCAAAGAGACCCAGTACTTC.

The gene calls are TRBV15 and TRBJ1-5; D unresolved. Germline loops: CDR1 LNHNV, CDR2 YYDKDF (reference sequence). This CDR3 spans 14 amino acids. The V and J ends lost 0 bases and 5 bases respectively, with 8 bases between them. In DNA form, the CDR3 reads TGTGCCACCAGCAGAGACAGGATGGATCAGCCCCAGCATTTT. Translated, it gives CATSRDRMDQPQHF.

This clonotype was detected once. The gene calls are TRBV7-9 and TRBJ1-3, with D possibly TRBD1 on 6 matching bases. This CDR3 region has 14 residues. V lost 1 base and J lost 3, with 7 bases in between. The germline gives CDR1 SEHNR, CDR2 FQNEAQ (reference sequence). In nucleotides, the CDR3 is TGTGCCAGCAGCTTAGGGACAGATGGAAACACCATATATTTT. Residues: CASSLGTDGNTIYF. Full variable domain (missing parts from reference TRBV7-9 and TRBJ1-3): DTGVSQNPRHKITKRGQNVTFRCDPISEHNRLYWYRQTLGQGPEFLTYFQNEAQLEKSRLLSDRFSAERPKGSFSTLEIQRTEQGDSAMYLCASSLGTDGNTIYFGEGSWLTVV.

This clonotype occurred many times. CDR3 in amino acids: CASSLYRLDSAYEQYF. DNA for the CDR3: TGTGCCAGCAGCCTGTACCGATTGGACAGTGCCTACGAGCAGTACTTC. V usage is TRBV5-6 and J usage is TRBJ2-7; possibly TRBD1 for D (6 bases). The CDR3 contains 16 residues. V was pared by 4 bases and J by 2 bases, with 19 bases between. CDR1 and CDR2 from the germline V gene are SGHDT and YYEEEE. Full variable domain (outside the CDR3, taken from reference TRBV5-6 and TRBJ2-7): DAGVTQSPTHLIKTRGQQVTLRCSPKSGHDTVSWYQQALGQGPQFIFQYYEEEERQRGNFPDRFSGHQFPNYSSELNVNALLLGDSALYLCASSLYRLDSAYEQYFGPGTRLTVT.

The chain carries TRBV6-4 and TRBJ1-2; D is unclear. The CDR3 loop spans 11 amino acids. Trimming pared 7 bases from V and 9 bases from J, leaving 12 bases between. CDR1 MRHNA and CDR2 SNTAGT come from the germline V gene. CDR3 loop: CASTSGRSYTF. The CDR3 coding sequence is TGTGCCAGCACCTCGGGTCGGAGCTACACCTTC.

J is TRBJ2-7 and V is TRBV7-2, with D unresolved. V was trimmed by 0 bases and J by 3 bases, leaving 9 bases between them. Germline V gene sequence: CDR1 SGHTA, CDR2 FQGNSA. This CDR3 has 14 amino acids. The CDR3 here is CASSLATERYEQYF. The CDR3, as DNA: TGTGCCAGCAGCTTAGCGACGGAGCGCTACGAGCAGTACTTC.

This clonotype was counted at least ten times. CDR3 loop: CSASSQDYEQYF. The CDR3 bases are TGCAGTGCTAGCTCCCAAGACTACGAGCAGTACTTC. The chain recombines TRBV20-1 with TRBJ2-7; D remains ambiguous. This CDR3 spans 12 amino acids. The ends were cut back, 3 bases at V and 3 bases at J, with 9 bases in the middle. Looked up from germline, CDR1 is DFQATT and CDR2 is SNEGSKA (reference sequence).